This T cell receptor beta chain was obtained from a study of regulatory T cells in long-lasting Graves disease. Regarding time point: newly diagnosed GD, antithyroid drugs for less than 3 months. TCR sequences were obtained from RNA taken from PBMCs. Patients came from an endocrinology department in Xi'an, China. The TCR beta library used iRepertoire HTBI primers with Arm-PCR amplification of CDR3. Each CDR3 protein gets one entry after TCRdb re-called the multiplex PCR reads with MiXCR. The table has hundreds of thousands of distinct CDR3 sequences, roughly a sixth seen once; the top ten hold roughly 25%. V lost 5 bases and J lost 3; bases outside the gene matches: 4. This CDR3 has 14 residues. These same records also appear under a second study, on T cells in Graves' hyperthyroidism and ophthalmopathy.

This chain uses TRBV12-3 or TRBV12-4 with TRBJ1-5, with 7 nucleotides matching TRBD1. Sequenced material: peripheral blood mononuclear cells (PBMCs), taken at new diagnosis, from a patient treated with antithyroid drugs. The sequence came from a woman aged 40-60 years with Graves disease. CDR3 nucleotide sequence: TGTGCCAGCAGTCCGACAGGGTTCAATCAGCCCCAGCATTTT. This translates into CASSPTGFNQPQHF.